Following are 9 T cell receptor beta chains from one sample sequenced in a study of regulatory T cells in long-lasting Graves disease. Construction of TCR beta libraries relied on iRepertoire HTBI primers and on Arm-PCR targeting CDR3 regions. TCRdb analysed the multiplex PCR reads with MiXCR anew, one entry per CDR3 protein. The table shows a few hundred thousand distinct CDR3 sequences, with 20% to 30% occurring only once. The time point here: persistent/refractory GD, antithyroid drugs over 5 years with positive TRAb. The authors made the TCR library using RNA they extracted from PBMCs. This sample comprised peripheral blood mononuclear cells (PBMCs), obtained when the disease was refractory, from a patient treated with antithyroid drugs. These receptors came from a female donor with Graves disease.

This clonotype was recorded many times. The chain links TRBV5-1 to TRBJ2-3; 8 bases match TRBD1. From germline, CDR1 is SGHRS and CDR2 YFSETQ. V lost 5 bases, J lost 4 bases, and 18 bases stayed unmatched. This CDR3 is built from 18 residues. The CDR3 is CASSSGGMDRVNPDTQYF. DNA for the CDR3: TGCGCCAGCAGTTCTGGGGGTATGGACAGGGTCAATCCAGATACGCAGTATTTT.

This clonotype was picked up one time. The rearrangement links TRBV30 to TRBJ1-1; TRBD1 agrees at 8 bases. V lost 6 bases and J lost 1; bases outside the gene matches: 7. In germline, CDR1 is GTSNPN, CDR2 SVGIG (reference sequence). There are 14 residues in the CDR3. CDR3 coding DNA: TGTGCCTGCGAGCCGGGACAGGCGAACACTGAAGCTTTCTTT. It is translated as CACEPGQANTEAFF.

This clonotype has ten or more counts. The CDR3 here is CASSFATGTFHEQYF. In DNA, the CDR3 is TGTGCCAGCAGTTTTGCTACAGGTACTTTTCACGAGCAGTACTTC. This chain connects TRBV28 to TRBJ2-7; TRBD1 is a possible D gene (5 bases). Germline CDR1 is MDHEN and CDR2 is SYDVKM. The CDR3 has 15 residues. V shed 3 bases and J shed 5 bases, with 17 bases lying between them. Looking up the rest from reference TRBV28 and TRBJ2-7 gives the full variable domain: DVKVTQSSRYLVKRTGEKVFLECVQDMDHENMFWYRQDPGLGLRLIYFSYDVKMKEKGDIPEGYSVSREKKERFSLILESASTNQTSMYLCASSFATGTFHEQYFGPGTRLTVT.

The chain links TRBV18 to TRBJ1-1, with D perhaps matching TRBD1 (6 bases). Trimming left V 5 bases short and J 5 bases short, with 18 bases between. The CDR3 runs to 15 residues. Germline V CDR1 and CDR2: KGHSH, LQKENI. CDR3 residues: CASSTRMNRETEAFF. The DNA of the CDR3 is TGTGCCAGCTCAACTCGAATGAACAGGGAAACTGAAGCTTTCTTT.

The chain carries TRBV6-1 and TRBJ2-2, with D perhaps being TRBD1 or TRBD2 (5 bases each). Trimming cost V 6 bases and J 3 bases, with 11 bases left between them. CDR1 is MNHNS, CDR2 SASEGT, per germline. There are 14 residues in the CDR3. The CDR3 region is CASRPGAHTGELFF. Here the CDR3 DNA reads TGTGCCAGCAGACCCGGGGCGCACACCGGGGAGCTGTTTTTT.

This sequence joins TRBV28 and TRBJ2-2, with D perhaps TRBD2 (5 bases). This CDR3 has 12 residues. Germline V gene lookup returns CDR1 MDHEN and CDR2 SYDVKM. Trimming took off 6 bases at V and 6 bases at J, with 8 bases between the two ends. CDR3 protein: CASRTAAGELFF. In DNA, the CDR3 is TGTGCCAGCAGAACAGCGGCCGGGGAGCTGTTTTTT.

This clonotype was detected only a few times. CDR3 protein: CASSPGGQLNTEAFF. Here the CDR3 DNA reads TGTGCCAGCAGCCCCGGTGGGCAGCTGAACACTGAAGCTTTCTTT. The rearrangement uses TRBV11-1 and TRBJ1-1; D gene uncertain. Germline V gene lookup returns CDR1 SGHAT and CDR2 FQDESV (reference sequence). The V end was cut by 5 bases, the J end by 0 bases, with 13 bases between. This CDR3 comprises 15 residues. The full variable domain, completed using reference TRBV11-1 and TRBJ1-1, is EAEVAQSPRYKITEKSQAVAFWCDPISGHATLYWYRQILGQGPELLVQFQDESVVDDSQLPKDRFSAERLKGVDSTLKIQPAELGDSAMYLCASSPGGQLNTEAFFGQGTRLTVV.

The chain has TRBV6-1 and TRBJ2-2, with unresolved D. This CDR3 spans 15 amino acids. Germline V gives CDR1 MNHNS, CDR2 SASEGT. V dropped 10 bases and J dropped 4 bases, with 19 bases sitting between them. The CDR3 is CATLTSNPTTGELFF. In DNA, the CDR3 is TGTGCCACCTTGACGTCCAACCCCACCACCGGGGAGCTGTTTTTT.

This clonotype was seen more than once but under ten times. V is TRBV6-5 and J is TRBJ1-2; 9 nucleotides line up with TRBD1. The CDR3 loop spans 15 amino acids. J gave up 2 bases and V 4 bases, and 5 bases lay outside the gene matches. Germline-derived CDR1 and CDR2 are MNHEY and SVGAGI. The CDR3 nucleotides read TGTGCCAGCAGTTCATTCACAGGGGGCAACTATGGCTACACCTTC. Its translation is CASSSFTGGNYGYTF.